The next 32 T cell receptor beta chains were all read from a single sample in a study of T-cell reconstitution after alpha-beta-depleted transplantation in children. Unique molecular identifiers were incorporated into the prepared TCRbeta library. TCRdb reanalysed the PCR reads using MiXCR and keeps one entry per CDR3 protein. The data contain around 480,000 distinct CDR3 sequences, around a third of them singletons. Sequenced material: PBMCs from the stem cell graft donor, taken from the stem cell graft. These receptors were taken from a human donor who donated a stem cell graft to a child with aplastic anemia.

This rearrangement joins TRBV30 to TRBJ2-7; weak D call: TRBD2 (6 bases). Germline values: CDR1 GTSNPN, CDR2 SVGIG (reference sequence). The CDR3 extends over 11 amino acids. V was trimmed by 7 bases and J by 2 bases, leaving 9 bases between them. CDR3 in DNA: TGTGCCTTTAGCGGAACCTACGAGCAGTACTTC. It codes for CAFSGTYEQYF.

Of note for this clonotype: A read error may be the cause here, since a much bigger clone is one base away. This chain links TRBV5-1 with TRBJ2-5, with D uncertain. Per the germline V gene, CDR1 is SGHRS and CDR2 is YFSETQ. This CDR3 region has 15 residues. V was pared by 4 bases and J by 5 bases, with 18 bases between. The DNA for the CDR3 is TGCGCCAGCAGCGCACAGTGTATGTCAGCTGAGACCCAGTACTTC. Its translation is CASSAQCMSAETQYF.

This chain uses TRBV11-1 with TRBJ2-1; possible D gene TRBD1, 5 bases. The CDR3 extends over 16 amino acids. The V gene's germline CDR1 is SGHAT and CDR2 FQDESV (reference sequence). Trimming took off 0 bases at V and 3 bases at J, with 12 bases between the two ends. The CDR3 DNA is TGTGCCAGCAGCTTAGCGGCAGGGTCCCTCTACAATGAGCAGTTCTTC. Translation gives CASSLAAGSLYNEQFF.

This chain links TRBV6-1 with TRBJ2-5, with D perhaps assigned TRBD1 or TRBD2 (5 bases each). The CDR3 length is 16 residues. Trimming shortened V by 7 bases and J by 0 bases, and 18 bases separated the two germline ends. The germline V gene has CDR1 MNHNS and CDR2 SASEGT. CDR3 loop: CASTERGRANQETQYF. CDR3 DNA sequence: TGTGCCAGCACCGAGAGGGGCAGGGCGAACCAAGAGACCCAGTACTTC.

This clonotype was counted between two and nine times. CDR3 DNA: TGTGCCAGCAGCTTAACCGCGGGTACTTACACCGGGGAGCTGTTTTTT. Protein: CASSLTAGTYTGELFF. V gene TRBV7-2 combines with J gene TRBJ2-2; D perhaps matches TRBD2 (5 bases). The CDR3 spans 16 residues. The V and J ends lost 2 bases and 3 bases respectively, with 13 bases between them. Germline loops: CDR1 SGHTA, CDR2 FQGNSA.

This clonotype turned up a few times. This rearrangement joins TRBV4-3 to TRBJ1-2; D is perhaps TRBD1 (5 bases). This CDR3 spans 15 amino acids. The V and J ends lost 5 bases and 0 bases respectively, with 13 bases between them. Germline V gene sequence: CDR1 LGHNA, CDR2 YSLEER. The DNA for the CDR3 is TGCGCCAGCAGCACCCGGGACCGAGCTAACTATGGCTACACCTTC. It is translated as CASSTRDRANYGYTF.

V is TRBV29-1 and J is TRBJ1-1, with a possible D match to TRBD1 (5 bases). Germline assignment: CDR1 SQVTM and CDR2 ANQGSEA. The CDR3 runs to 14 residues. V lost 7 bases, J lost 5 bases, and 20 bases lay in between. The CDR3 region is CSGGILSRRTEAFF. In nucleotides, the CDR3 is TGCAGCGGGGGGATTTTATCTCGGAGGACTGAAGCTTTCTTT.

V gene TRBV6-2 or TRBV6-3 combines with J gene TRBJ2-1, with 9 bases identical to TRBD2. This CDR3 spans 17 amino acids. J gave up 7 bases and V 0 bases, and 10 bases lay outside the gene matches. Germline V gene sequence: CDR1 MNHEY, CDR2 SVGEGT. Here the CDR3 DNA reads TGTGCCAGCAGTTACTCGCGTTCTAGCGGGATATCGAATGAGCAGTTCTTC. As protein: CASSYSRSSGISNEQFF.

In its sample, this clonotype was seen a few times. The J gene is TRBJ2-1, the V gene TRBV20-1; weak D call: TRBD2 (6 bases). CDR3 length: 15 residues. The germline V gene encodes CDR1 DFQATT and CDR2 SNEGSKA (reference sequence). V lost 3 bases to trimming and J lost 9 bases, with 21 bases between them. The CDR3: CSARTSPPTRVEQFF. The CDR3 nucleotides are TGCAGTGCTAGGACTAGTCCCCCCACTCGGGTTGAGCAGTTCTTC.

The CDR3 DNA is TGTGCCAGCAGCGTAGCGGGAGGTTCCGAGCAGTACGTC. Protein: CASSVAGGSEQYV. V is TRBV7-9 and J is TRBJ2-7, with TRBD2 matching over 10 bases. Per the germline V gene, CDR1 is SEHNR and CDR2 is FQNEAQ (reference sequence). The CDR3 is made up of 13 amino acids.

In DNA, the CDR3 is TGCGCCAGCAGCGTTCAGGGGGAAACTTACAATGAGCAGTTCTTC. Translating gives CASSVQGETYNEQFF. V and J are TRBV5-1 and TRBJ2-1, with TRBD1 identical over 7 bases. V lost 4 bases to trimming and J lost 4 bases; unmatched junction nucleotides: 8. CDR3 length: 15 amino acids. CDR1 is SGHRS and CDR2 is YFSETQ in the germline V gene.

The V and J genes are TRBV29-1 and TRBJ2-5; 11 bases agree with TRBD1. CDR1 and CDR2 (germline): SQVTM, ANQGSEA. Trimming at V came to 8 bases and at J to 1 base, leaving 9 bases not matched to a gene. This CDR3 is built from 15 residues. DNA of the CDR3: TGCAGCAGTAAACCGGGACAGGGGGTCCAAGAGACCCAGTACTTC. Protein sequence: CSSKPGQGVQETQYF. The full variable domain, with the rest looked up from reference TRBV29-1 and TRBJ2-5, is SAVISQKPSRDICQRGTSLTIQCQVDSQVTMMFWYRQQPGQSLTLIATANQGSEATYESGFVIDKFPISRPNLTFSTLTVSNMSPEDSSIYLCSSKPGQGVQETQYFGPGTRLLVL.

This clonotype was seen repeatedly, ten times or more. The chain links TRBV12-3 or TRBV12-4 to TRBJ1-1; TRBD1 agrees at 7 bases. There are 14 residues in the CDR3. Trimming at V came to 5 bases and at J to 5 bases, leaving 8 bases not matched to a gene. The CDR3 DNA reads TGTGCCAGCAGTCCTACTCCCAGGGGGACTGAAGCTTTCTTT. It specifies CASSPTPRGTEAFF.

A single count supports this clonotype. The V and J genes are TRBV20-1 and TRBJ2-1; 8 bases fit TRBD2. This CDR3 contains 13 residues. The germline gives CDR1 DFQATT, CDR2 SNEGSKA (reference sequence). With 8 bases clipped from V and 6 bases from J, the junction kept 9 bases outside the gene matches. The CDR3 loop is CSQSSGGINEQFF. CDR3 DNA: TGCAGTCAGTCCAGCGGGGGAATCAATGAGCAGTTCTTC.

This clonotype was observed a few times. The CDR3 loop is CASSIETGGNSPLHF. For the CDR3, the DNA is TGTGCCAGTAGTATAGAGACAGGGGGCAATTCACCCCTCCACTTT. The chain couples TRBV19 to TRBJ1-6, with 10 bases aligning to TRBD1. Germline loops: CDR1 LNHDA, CDR2 SQIVND (reference sequence). The V gene end was trimmed by 0 bases and the J gene end by 7 bases; junction bases not matched to a gene: 0. The CDR3 runs to 15 residues.

This clonotype appeared a single time. V is TRBV5-1 and J is TRBJ2-7; 8 positions agree with TRBD2. V was pared by 2 bases and J by 5 bases, with 9 bases of the junction left unmatched. CDR3 length: 15 residues. Germline CDR1 reads SGHRS; CDR2 reads YFSETQ. The CDR3 region has the DNA TGCGCCAGCAGCTTTACGGGAGGGGCCGGCCACGAGCAGTACGTC. Its protein product is CASSFTGGAGHEQYV.

The CDR3 spells CASSSLASGSSYNEQFF. The DNA for the CDR3 is TGTGCCAGCAGTTCTCTCGCTAGCGGGAGCTCCTACAATGAGCAGTTCTTC. The rearrangement uses TRBV28 and TRBJ2-1; 10 positions agree with TRBD2. CDR1 and CDR2 from the germline V gene are MDHEN and SYDVKM. V was clipped by 4 bases and J by 0 bases; unmatched bases: 6. This CDR3 has 17 amino acids. The variable domain in full, with the rest retrieved from reference TRBV28 and TRBJ2-1, is DVKVTQSSRYLVKRTGEKVFLECVQDMDHENMFWYRQDPGLGLRLIYFSYDVKMKEKGDIPEGYSVSREKKERFSLILESASTNQTSMYLCASSSLASGSSYNEQFFGPGTRLTVL.

The chain uses TRBV18 and TRBJ2-1, with D perhaps given as TRBD1 or TRBD2 (5 bases each). V lost 0 bases and J 7 bases, leaving 7 bases between the germline ends. This CDR3 comprises 13 residues. Germline V gives CDR1 KGHSH, CDR2 LQKENI. The CDR3 bases are TGTGCCAGCTCACCACCGGGGGTGAATGAGCAGTTCTTC. Translated, it gives CASSPPGVNEQFF.

The V and J genes are TRBV5-1 and TRBJ1-1; no definite D call. The CDR3 runs to 14 residues. Germline V gene data show CDR1 as SGHRS and CDR2 as YFSETQ. Trimming left V 0 bases short and J 6 bases short, with 12 bases between. CDR3 amino acids: CASSLEGRLAEAFF. The DNA for the CDR3 is TGCGCCAGCAGCTTGGAGGGTCGATTGGCTGAAGCTTTCTTT.

There are a few counts of this clonotype. This chain links TRBV9 with TRBJ2-7, with D possibly matching TRBD2 (6 bases). The CDR3 consists of 15 residues. Germline V CDR1 and CDR2: SGDLS, YYNGEE. With 0 bases removed from V and 2 bases from J, the gap between germline ends came to 12 bases. CDR3 DNA: TGTGCCAGCAGCGTAGTTGGGGGGATAGCCTACGAGCAGTACGTC. Its protein product is CASSVVGGIAYEQYV.

V and J are TRBV15 and TRBJ1-5; D is unresolved. The V end was cut by 0 bases, the J end by 3 bases, with 9 bases between. The CDR3 consists of 15 residues. Per the germline V gene, CDR1 is LNHNV and CDR2 is YYDKDF (reference sequence). The CDR3 spells CATSRDIGPNQPQHF. In DNA form, the CDR3 reads TGTGCCACCAGCAGAGATATAGGGCCCAATCAGCCCCAGCATTTT.

V gene TRBV27 combines with J gene TRBJ2-1, with unresolved D. The germline V gene encodes CDR1 MNHEY and CDR2 SMNVEV (reference sequence). The CDR3 extends over 16 amino acids. V was trimmed by 2 bases and J by 0 bases, leaving 11 bases between them. CDR3: CASSLSSYNSYNEQFF. CDR3 DNA: TGTGCCAGCAGTTTAAGTAGCTACAACTCCTACAATGAGCAGTTCTTC.

The sample holds a few counts of this clonotype. The J gene is TRBJ2-3, the V gene TRBV7-9; TRBD1 matches 8 bases. The CDR3 loop spans 15 amino acids. Germline loops: CDR1 SEHNR, CDR2 FQNEAQ (reference sequence). Trimming took 4 bases from V and 4 from J; bases not matched to a gene: 7. The CDR3 region is CASSSWTGSPDTQYF. The CDR3 coding sequence is TGTGCCAGCAGCTCTTGGACAGGGAGTCCAGATACGCAGTATTTT.

This clonotype has only a few counts. The J gene is TRBJ1-1, the V gene TRBV29-1; possibly TRBD1 for D (5 bases). CDR3 length: 14 residues. The V gene's germline CDR1 is SQVTM and CDR2 ANQGSEA. With 6 bases removed from V and 4 bases from J, the gap between germline ends came to 18 bases. The CDR3 DNA sequence: TGCAGCGTCAAACCCGACAGTGGCGGCACTGAAGCTTTCTTT. Its translation is CSVKPDSGGTEAFF.

The genes are TRBV9 and TRBJ1-1; TRBD1 might be the D (6 bases). Trimming took off 0 bases at V and 10 bases at J, with 19 bases between the two ends. CDR1 and CDR2 from the germline V gene are SGDLS and YYNGEE. This CDR3 has 15 residues. CDR3 coding DNA: TGTGCCAGCAGCGTAGATGCCGACAGGCGAGGTGGAGCTTTCTTT. Residues: CASSVDADRRGGAFF.

The chain is built from TRBV7-3 and TRBJ2-1; TRBD2 might be the D (5 bases). V shed 5 bases and J shed 9 bases, with 14 bases lying between them. CDR1 and CDR2 (germline): SGHTA, FQGTGA. The CDR3 has 13 residues. CDR3 coding DNA: TGTGCCAGCAGCCAATATAGCGAGGGTGAGCAGTTCTTC. Translation: CASSQYSEGEQFF.

There are many counts of this clonotype. This chain joins TRBV12-3 or TRBV12-4 and TRBJ2-7, with 10 bases matching TRBD1. Losses at the gene ends were 4 bases for V and 5 bases for J; bases not matched to a gene: 11. The CDR3 is 16 amino acids. This CDR3 is CASSSSGTGVRDEQYF. CDR3 coding DNA: TGTGCCAGCAGTTCATCCGGGACAGGGGTAAGGGACGAGCAGTACTTC.

This clonotype was seen only a few times. The genes are TRBV6-1 and TRBJ1-3, with TRBD1 matching over 11 bases. This CDR3 is 15 amino acids long. Trimming took 5 bases from V and 2 from J; bases not matched to a gene: 2. From germline, CDR1 is MNHNS and CDR2 SASEGT. CDR3 region: CASSTGQGAGNTIYF. DNA for the CDR3: TGTGCCAGCAGTACGGGACAGGGGGCTGGAAACACCATATATTTT.

This clonotype was counted only a few times. The chain joins TRBV12-3 or TRBV12-4 to TRBJ2-1; the match to TRBD2 covers 11 bases. The CDR3 is 18 amino acids. V lost 5 bases and J lost 7; bases outside the gene matches: 16. The CDR3 protein is CASSLLSTSGKGVNEQFF. Here the CDR3 DNA reads TGTGCCAGCAGTCTCCTATCGACTAGCGGGAAGGGGGTAAATGAGCAGTTCTTC.

The chain recombines TRBV20-1 with TRBJ1-3; tentative D call: TRBD1 (5 bases). Germline V gene data show CDR1 as DFQATT and CDR2 as SNEGSKA (reference sequence). This CDR3 comprises 14 residues. Trimming stripped 1 base from V and 0 bases from J, with 7 bases between. The CDR3 coding sequence is TGCAGTGCTAGAGTAGGGGTCTCTGGAAACACCATATATTTT. Translating it yields CSARVGVSGNTIYF.

J is TRBJ2-2 and V is TRBV5-1; perhaps TRBD1 as D (5 bases). This CDR3 is 17 amino acids long. V was pared by 1 base and J by 1 base, with 14 bases between. Germline lookup yields CDR1 SGHRS and CDR2 YFSETQ. The CDR3 reads CASSLTGTSMNTGELFF. In DNA, the CDR3 is TGCGCCAGCAGCTTGACAGGAACTTCAATGAACACCGGGGAGCTGTTTTTT.

This clonotype turned up a few times. The chain couples TRBV20-1 to TRBJ2-7; D gene ambiguous. Germline V CDR1 and CDR2: DFQATT, SNEGSKA (reference sequence). V shed 8 bases and J shed 1 base, with 12 bases lying between them. The CDR3 has 12 amino acids. CDR3 nucleotides: TGCAGTCGAGTAAGGCAATCCTACGAGCAGTACTTC. It specifies CSRVRQSYEQYF.